A single sample gave rise to the 12 T cell receptor beta chains below, sequenced in a study of blood T cell repertoires in COVID-19. Some clones are missing from TCRdb's copy, which holds only in-frame ones; the method was immunoSEQ multiplex PCR. The sample carries approximately 300,000 clones, about 85% recorded once. Sequences were obtained from peripheral blood. The source is a man in his late teens or twenties with active or convalescent COVID-19.

V gene TRBV4-3 combines with J gene TRBJ2-1; TRBD2 is a possible D gene (6 bases). Germline V gene lookup returns CDR1 LGHNA and CDR2 YSLEER. This CDR3 comprises 10 residues. CDR3 in DNA: TGCGAGGAGGGTGGGAATGAGCAGTTCTTC. Translated, it gives CEEGGNEQFF.

The rearrangement joins TRBV3-1 (or the pseudogene TRBV3-2) to TRBJ2-7; weak D call: TRBD2 (6 bases). Trimming pared 5 bases from V and 6 bases from J, leaving 14 bases between. In germline, CDR1 is LGHDT, CDR2 YNNKEL (reference sequence). There are 13 residues in the CDR3. CDR3 amino acids: CASSLGGPREQYF. In DNA form, the CDR3 reads TGTGCCAGCAGCTTGGGGGGTCCTCGCGAGCAGTACTTC.

The V and J genes are TRBV3-1 (or the pseudogene TRBV3-2) and TRBJ2-1, with a weak D call TRBD2 (6 bases). Germline CDR1 is LGHDT and CDR2 is YNNKEL (reference sequence). Between the trimmed V and J ends, which lost 1 base and 4 bases, there was a span of 11 bases. The CDR3 has 15 amino acids. The CDR3 DNA reads as TGTGCCAGCAGCCAAGGCGCGGGGTTGTACAATGAGCAGTTCTTC. Translated, it gives CASSQGAGLYNEQFF.

This chain uses TRBV5-1 with TRBJ1-1, with TRBD1 as a possible D gene (6 bases). The CDR3 contains 15 residues. CDR1 is SGHRS, CDR2 YFSETQ, per germline. Trimming shortened V by 0 bases and J by 2 bases, and 11 bases separated the two germline ends. CDR3 in DNA: TGCGCCAGCAGCTTGGCGTGGGGACACAACACTGAAGCTTTCTTT. It translates to CASSLAWGHNTEAFF.

The gene calls are TRBV4-2 and TRBJ1-5; D unresolved. Germline V gene lookup returns CDR1 LGHNA and CDR2 YNFKEQ. The V and J ends lost 1 base and 5 bases respectively, with 9 bases between them. The CDR3 spans 14 residues. CDR3 amino acids: CASSQVIGDQPQHF. CDR3 in DNA: TGTGCCAGCAGCCAAGTTATCGGAGATCAGCCCCAGCATTTT.

J is TRBJ1-5 and V is TRBV27, with a possible D match to TRBD1 (5 bases). The CDR3 contains 15 residues. Trimming took 3 bases from V and 1 from J, leaving 10 bases between them. Germline V gene lookup returns CDR1 MNHEY and CDR2 SMNVEV (reference sequence). DNA of the CDR3: TGTGCCAGCAGTTTTTTAGCAGGGAGCAATCAGCCCCAGCATTTT. It specifies CASSFLAGSNQPQHF.

This clone was seen just once. The chain links TRBV7-9 to TRBJ1-2, with a possible D match to TRBD1 (6 bases). Germline values: CDR1 SEHNR, CDR2 FQNEAQ (reference sequence). The CDR3 loop spans 14 amino acids. The V and J ends lost 0 bases and 8 bases respectively, with 13 bases between them. This CDR3 is CASSLAVTGSGYTF. For the CDR3, the DNA is TGTGCCAGCAGCTTAGCCGTGACAGGCAGCGGCTACACCTTC.

The chain employs TRBV25-1 and TRBJ1-4, with 8 bases matching TRBD1. V lost 6 bases to trimming and J lost 12 bases; unmatched junction nucleotides: 3. Germline lookup yields CDR1 MGHDK and CDR2 SYGVNS. CDR3 length: 11 residues. CDR3 nucleotides: TGTGCCAGCAGCCTGACAGGGGAACTGTTTTTT. This sequence encodes CASSLTGELFF.

The rearrangement uses TRBV7-9 and TRBJ2-7; D is possibly TRBD2 (5 bases). The CDR3 runs 13 residues. Trimming took 6 bases from V and 3 from J, leaving 12 bases between them. Germline CDR1 and CDR2: SEHNR and FQNEAQ (reference sequence). CDR3 amino acids: CASSPDGNYEQYF. The CDR3 DNA follows: TGTGCCAGCAGTCCGGACGGGAACTACGAGCAGTACTTC. Full variable domain (rest looked up from reference TRBV7-9 and TRBJ2-7): DTGVSQNPRHKITKRGQNVTFRCDPISEHNRLYWYRQTLGQGPEFLTYFQNEAQLEKSRLLSDRFSAERPKGSFSTLEIQRTEQGDSAMYLCASSPDGNYEQYFGPGTRLTVT.

This chain links TRBV7-2 with TRBJ2-6, with D unresolved. Germline-derived CDR1 and CDR2 are SGHTA and FQGNSA. V lost 4 bases to trimming and J lost 5 bases, with 6 bases between them. The CDR3 has 13 residues. The CDR3 nucleotides read TGTGCCAGCAGCTCCTTATGGGCCAACGTCCTGACTTTC. Translated, it gives CASSSLWANVLTF.

This rearrangement joins TRBV3-1 (or the pseudogene TRBV3-2) to TRBJ1-3, with TRBD1 matching over 7 bases. CDR3 length: 17 residues. V gave up 6 bases and J gave up 4 bases; unmatched junction bases: 15. Per the germline V gene, CDR1 is LGHDT and CDR2 is YNNKEL (reference sequence). CDR3 nucleotides: TGTGCCAGCAGTCAAAACCCAGACAGGGTAGGGGGAAACACCATATATTTT. Translating it yields CASSQNPDRVGGNTIYF.

The chain couples TRBV10-2 to TRBJ1-5; unclear D gene. Trimming stripped 2 bases from V and 1 base from J, with 9 bases between. This CDR3 is 15 amino acids long. Germline CDR1 WSHSY, CDR2 SAAADI. CDR3 sequence: CASSEMRESNQPQHF. As DNA, the CDR3 is TGCGCCAGCAGTGAGATGAGGGAGAGCAATCAGCCCCAGCATTTT.